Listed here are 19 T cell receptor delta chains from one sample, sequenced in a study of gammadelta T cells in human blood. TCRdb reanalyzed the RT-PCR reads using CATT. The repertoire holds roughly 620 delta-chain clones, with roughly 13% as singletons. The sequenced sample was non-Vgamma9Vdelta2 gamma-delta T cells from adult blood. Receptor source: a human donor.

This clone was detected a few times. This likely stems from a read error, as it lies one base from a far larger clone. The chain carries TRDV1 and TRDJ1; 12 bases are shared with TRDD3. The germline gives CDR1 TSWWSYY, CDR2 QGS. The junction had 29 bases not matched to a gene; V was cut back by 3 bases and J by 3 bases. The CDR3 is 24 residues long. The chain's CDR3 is CALGDLSLAFPHYWGIQGADKLIF. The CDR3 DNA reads TGTGCTCTTGGGGACCTCTCCCTTGCCTTCCCCCATTACTGGGGGATACAAGGTGCCGATAAACTCATCTTT.

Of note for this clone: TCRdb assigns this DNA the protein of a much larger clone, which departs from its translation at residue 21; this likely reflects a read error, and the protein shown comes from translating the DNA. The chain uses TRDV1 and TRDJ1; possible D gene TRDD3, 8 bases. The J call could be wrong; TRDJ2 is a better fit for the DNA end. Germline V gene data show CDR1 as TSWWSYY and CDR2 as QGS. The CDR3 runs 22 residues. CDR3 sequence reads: CALGELPLRGYWGFSYTDKLFF. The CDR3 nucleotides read TGTGCTCTTGGGGAACTTCCCCTACGTGGGTACTGGGGGTTTTCCTACACCGATAAACTCTTCTTT.

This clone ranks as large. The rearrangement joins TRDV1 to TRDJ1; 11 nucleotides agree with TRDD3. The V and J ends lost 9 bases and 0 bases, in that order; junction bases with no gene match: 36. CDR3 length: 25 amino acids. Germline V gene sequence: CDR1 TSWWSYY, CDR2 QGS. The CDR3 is CALLSNPYPIYWGIKWRLYTDKLIF. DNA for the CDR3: TGTGCTCTCCTATCCAATCCTTACCCTATTTACTGGGGGATAAAGTGGAGACTGTACACCGATAAACTCATCTTT.

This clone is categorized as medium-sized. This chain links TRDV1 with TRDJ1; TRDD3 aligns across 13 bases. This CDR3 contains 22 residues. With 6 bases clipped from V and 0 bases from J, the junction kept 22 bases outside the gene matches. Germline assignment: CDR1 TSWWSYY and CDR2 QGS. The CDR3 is CALGYSYPSYWGIRLYTDKLIF. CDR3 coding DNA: TGTGCTCTTGGATATTCCTACCCCTCATACTGGGGGATACGGTTGTACACCGATAAACTCATCTTT.

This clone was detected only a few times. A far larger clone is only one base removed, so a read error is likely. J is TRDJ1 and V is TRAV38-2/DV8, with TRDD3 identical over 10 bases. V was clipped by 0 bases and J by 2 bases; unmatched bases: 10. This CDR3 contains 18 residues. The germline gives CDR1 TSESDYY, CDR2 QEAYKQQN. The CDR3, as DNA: TGTGCTTATAGGAGCGCGGGGTTCTGGGGGATATCGACCGATAAACTCATCTTT. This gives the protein CAYRSAGFWGISTDKLIF.

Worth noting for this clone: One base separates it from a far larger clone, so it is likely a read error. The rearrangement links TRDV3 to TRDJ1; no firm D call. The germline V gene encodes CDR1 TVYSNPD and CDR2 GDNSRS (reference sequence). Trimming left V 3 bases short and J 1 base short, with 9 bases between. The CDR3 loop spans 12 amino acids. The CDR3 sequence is CALSPSTDKLIF. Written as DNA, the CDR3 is TGTGCCTTATCCCCGTCCACCGATAAACTCATCTTT.

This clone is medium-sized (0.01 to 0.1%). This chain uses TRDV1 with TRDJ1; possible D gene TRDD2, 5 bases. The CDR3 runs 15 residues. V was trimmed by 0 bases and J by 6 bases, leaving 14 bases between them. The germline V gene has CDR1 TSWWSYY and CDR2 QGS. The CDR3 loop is CALGELGLPPYKLIF. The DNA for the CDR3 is TGTGCTCTTGGGGAACTAGGACTTCCCCCCTATAAACTCATCTTT.

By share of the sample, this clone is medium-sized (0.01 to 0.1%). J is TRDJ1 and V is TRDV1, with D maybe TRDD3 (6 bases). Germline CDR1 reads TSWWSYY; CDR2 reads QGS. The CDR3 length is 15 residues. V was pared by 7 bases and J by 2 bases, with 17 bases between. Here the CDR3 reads CALAQGGNPTDKLIF. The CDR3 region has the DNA TGTGCTCTTGCCCAGGGGGGGAACCCGACCGATAAACTCATCTTT.

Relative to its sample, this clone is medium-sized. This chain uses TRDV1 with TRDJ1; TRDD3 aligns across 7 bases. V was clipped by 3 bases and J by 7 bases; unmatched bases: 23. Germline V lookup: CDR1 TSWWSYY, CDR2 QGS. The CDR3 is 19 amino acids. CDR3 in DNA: TGTGCTCTTGGGGACCGAGCGAAGTGGGGGAATGGTAGGAGGGTTAAACTCATCTTT. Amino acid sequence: CALGDRAKWGNGRRVKLIF.

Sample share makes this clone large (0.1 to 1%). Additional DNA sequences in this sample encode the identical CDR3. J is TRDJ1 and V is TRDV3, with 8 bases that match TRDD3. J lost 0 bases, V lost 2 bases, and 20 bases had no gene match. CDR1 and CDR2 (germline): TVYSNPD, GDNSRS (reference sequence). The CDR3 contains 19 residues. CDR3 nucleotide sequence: TGTGCCTTTTGTTTCCCGCCCCTCTACTGGGGGCCGTACACCGATAAACTCATCTTT. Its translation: CAFCFPPLYWGPYTDKLIF.

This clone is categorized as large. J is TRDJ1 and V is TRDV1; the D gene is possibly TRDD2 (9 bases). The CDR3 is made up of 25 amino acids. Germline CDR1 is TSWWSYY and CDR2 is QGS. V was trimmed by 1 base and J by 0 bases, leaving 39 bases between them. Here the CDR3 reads CALGEPDFLPTFSVLGVLYTDKLIF. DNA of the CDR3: TGTGCTCTTGGGGAACCCGACTTCCTTCCTACATTTTCCGTACTGGGGGTCCTCTACACCGATAAACTCATCTTT.

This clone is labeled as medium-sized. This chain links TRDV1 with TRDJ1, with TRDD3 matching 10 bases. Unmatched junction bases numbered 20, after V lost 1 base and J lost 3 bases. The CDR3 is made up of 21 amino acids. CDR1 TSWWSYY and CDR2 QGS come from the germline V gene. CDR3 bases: TGTGCTCTTGGGGAACGGGGTCGACTTTTCGGCTACTGGGGGATGGCCGATAAACTCATCTTT. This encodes CALGERGRLFGYWGMADKLIF.

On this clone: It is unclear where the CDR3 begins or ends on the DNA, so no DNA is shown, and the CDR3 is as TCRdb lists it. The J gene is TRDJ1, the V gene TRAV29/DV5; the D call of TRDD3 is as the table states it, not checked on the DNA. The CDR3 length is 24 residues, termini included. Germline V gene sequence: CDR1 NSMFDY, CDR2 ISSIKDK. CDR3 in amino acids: CSVLLCSKMPPPGWLGVNTDKLIF.

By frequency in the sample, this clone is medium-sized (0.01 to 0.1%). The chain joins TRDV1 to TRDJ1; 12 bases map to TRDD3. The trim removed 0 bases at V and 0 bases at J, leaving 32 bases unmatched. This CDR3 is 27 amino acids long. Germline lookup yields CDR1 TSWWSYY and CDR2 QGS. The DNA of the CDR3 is TGTGCTCTTGGGGAACTCAATTTCCTCTCCTGGGGGATACGCGTATCCCCGGGGCTGGCTTACACCGATAAACTCATCTTT. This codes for CALGELNFLSWGIRVSPGLAYTDKLIF.

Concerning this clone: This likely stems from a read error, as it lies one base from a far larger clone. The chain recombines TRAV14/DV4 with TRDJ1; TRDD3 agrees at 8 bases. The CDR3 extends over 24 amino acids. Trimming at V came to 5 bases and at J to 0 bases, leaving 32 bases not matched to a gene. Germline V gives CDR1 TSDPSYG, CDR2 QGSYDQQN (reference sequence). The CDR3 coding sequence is TGTGCAATGAGATTTGCAACCGCCCAAGTGGAGTGGGGGATGACCACAGCCAACACCGATAAACTCATCTTT. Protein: CAMRFATAQVEWGMTTANTDKLIF.

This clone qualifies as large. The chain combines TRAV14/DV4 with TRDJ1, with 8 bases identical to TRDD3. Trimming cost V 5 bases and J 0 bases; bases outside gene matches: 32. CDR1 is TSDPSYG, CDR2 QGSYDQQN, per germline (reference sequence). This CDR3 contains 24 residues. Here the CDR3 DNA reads TGTGCAATGAGATTTACAACCGCCCAAGTGGAGTGGGGGATGACCACAGCCAACACCGATAAACTCATCTTT. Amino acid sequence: CAMRFTTAQVEWGMTTANTDKLIF.

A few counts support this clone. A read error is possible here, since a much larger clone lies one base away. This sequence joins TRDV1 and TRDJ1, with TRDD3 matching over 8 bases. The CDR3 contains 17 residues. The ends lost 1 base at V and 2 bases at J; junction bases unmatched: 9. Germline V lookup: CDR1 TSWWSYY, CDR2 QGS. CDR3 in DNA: TGTGCTCTTGGGGAACAGGGGATACCCCTCGGAACCGATAAACTCATCTTT. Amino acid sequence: CALGEQGIPLGTDKLIF.

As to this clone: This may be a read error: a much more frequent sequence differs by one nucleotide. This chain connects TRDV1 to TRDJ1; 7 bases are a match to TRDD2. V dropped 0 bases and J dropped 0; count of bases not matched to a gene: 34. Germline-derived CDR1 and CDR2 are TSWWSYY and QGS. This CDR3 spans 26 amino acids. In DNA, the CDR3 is TGTGCTCTTGGGGAACTTACTCAGCCACCCGGCCGCCTTCCTCGGCTTACGGGAGCCTACACCGATAAACTCATCTTT. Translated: CALGELTQPPGRLPRLTGAYTDKLIF.

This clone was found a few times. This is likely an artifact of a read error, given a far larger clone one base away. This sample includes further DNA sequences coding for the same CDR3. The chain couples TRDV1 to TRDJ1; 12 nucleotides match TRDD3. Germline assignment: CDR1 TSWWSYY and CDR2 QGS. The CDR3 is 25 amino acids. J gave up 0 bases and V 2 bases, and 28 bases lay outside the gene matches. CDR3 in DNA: TGTGCTCTTGGGGAAGAAGTAAGTTTCCTAAACTGGGGGATACCCCGTGGACTTTACACCGATAAACTCATCTTT. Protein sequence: CALGEEVSFLNWGIPRGLYTDKLIF.